This T cell receptor (beta chain) comes out of a study of T cell responses to AZD1222 COVID-19 vaccine. Using immunoSEQ multiplex PCR, the repertoire was profiled, and TCRdb retains in-frame clones only, with some absent. The table records approximately 91,000 clones, roughly 90% of them present only once. Second-dose recipients at about 4 or about 12 weeks were treated as one pooled group. The material sequenced was peripheral blood, taken 28 days after the second AZD1222 dose. This clonotype was obtained from an adult who received the AZD1222 COVID-19 vaccine.

The CDR3 sequence: CASSVTRDRNSPLHF. Written as DNA, the CDR3 is TGTGCCAGTAGTGTGACCCGGGACAGAAATTCACCCCTCCACTTT. The chain recombines TRBV19 with TRBJ1-6, with TRBD1 identical over 7 bases. J gave up 7 bases and V 5 bases, and 8 bases lay outside the gene matches. The length of the CDR3 is 15 residues. The germline V gene encodes CDR1 LNHDA and CDR2 SQIVND (reference sequence).